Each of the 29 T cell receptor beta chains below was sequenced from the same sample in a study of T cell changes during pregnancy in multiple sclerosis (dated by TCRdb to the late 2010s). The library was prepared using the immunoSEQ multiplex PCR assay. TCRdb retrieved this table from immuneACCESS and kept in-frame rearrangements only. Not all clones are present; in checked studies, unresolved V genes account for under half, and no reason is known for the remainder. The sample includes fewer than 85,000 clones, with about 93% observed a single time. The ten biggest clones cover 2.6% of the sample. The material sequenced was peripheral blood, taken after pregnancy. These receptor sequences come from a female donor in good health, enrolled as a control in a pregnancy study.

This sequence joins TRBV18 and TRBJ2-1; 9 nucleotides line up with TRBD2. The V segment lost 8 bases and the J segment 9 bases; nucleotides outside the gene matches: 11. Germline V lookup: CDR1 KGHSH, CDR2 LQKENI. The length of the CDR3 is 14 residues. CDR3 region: CASRPAGGPLEQFF. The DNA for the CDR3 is TGTGCCAGCCGGCCGGCGGGAGGGCCCCTTGAGCAGTTCTTC.

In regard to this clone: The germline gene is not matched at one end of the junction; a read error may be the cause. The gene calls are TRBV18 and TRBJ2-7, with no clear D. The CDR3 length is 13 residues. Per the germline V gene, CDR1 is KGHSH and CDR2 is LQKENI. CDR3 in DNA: TGTGCCAGCTCGCCACCGGCACACTACGAGCAGTACTTC. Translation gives CASSPPAHYEQYF.

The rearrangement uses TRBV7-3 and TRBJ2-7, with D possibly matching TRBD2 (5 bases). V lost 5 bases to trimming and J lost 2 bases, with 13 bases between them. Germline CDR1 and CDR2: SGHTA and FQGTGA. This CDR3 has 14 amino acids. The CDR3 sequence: CASSPGEGPYEQYF. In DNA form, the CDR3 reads TGTGCCAGCAGCCCCGGGGAAGGTCCCTACGAGCAGTACTTC.

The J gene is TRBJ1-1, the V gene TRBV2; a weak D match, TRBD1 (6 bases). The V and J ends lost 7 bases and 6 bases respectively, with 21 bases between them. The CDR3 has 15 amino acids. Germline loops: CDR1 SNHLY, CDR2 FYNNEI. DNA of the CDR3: TGTGCCAGCAAAACATCCGGGACAAAAAACGCTGAAGCTTTCTTT. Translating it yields CASKTSGTKNAEAFF. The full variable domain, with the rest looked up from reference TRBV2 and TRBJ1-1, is EPEVTQTPSHQVTQMGQEVILRCVPISNHLYFYWYRQILGQKVEFLVSFYNNEISEKSEIFDDQFSVERPDGSNFTLKIRSTKLEDSAMYFCASKTSGTKNAEAFFGQGTRLTVV.

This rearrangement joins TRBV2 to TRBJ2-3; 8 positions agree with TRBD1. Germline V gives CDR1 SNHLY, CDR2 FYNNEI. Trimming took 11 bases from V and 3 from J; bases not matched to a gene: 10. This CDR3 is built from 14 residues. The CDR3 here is CARGSGGGTDTQYF. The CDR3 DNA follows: TGTGCCCGCGGGTCAGGGGGCGGAACAGATACGCAGTATTTT. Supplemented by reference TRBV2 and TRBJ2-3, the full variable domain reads EPEVTQTPSHQVTQMGQEVILRCVPISNHLYFYWYRQILGQKVEFLVSFYNNEISEKSEIFDDQFSVERPDGSNFTLKIRSTKLEDSAMYFCARGSGGGTDTQYFGPGTRLTVL.

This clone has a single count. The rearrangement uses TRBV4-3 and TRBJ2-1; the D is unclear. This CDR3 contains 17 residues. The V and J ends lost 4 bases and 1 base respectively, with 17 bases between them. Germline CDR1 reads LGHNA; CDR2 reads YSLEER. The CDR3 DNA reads TGCGCCAGCAGCCCCGACCTCCGGAGTTTGTCCTACAATGAGCAGTTCTTC. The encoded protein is CASSPDLRSLSYNEQFF.

The CDR3 here is CASSQPPTSGGADTQYF. CDR3 DNA sequence: TGCGCCAGCAGCCAGCCCCCAACTAGCGGGGGGGCAGATACGCAGTATTTT. The chain recombines TRBV4-1 with TRBJ2-3; 13 bases match TRBD2. The V segment lost 3 bases and the J segment 4 bases; nucleotides outside the gene matches: 7. Germline CDR1 MGHRA, CDR2 YSYEKL. This CDR3 is built from 17 residues.

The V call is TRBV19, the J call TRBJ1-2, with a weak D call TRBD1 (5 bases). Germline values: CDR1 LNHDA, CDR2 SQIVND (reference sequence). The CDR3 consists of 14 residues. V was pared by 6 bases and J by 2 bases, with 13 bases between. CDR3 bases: TGTGCCAGTAGCCCCCGGGGGAGGAACTATGGCTACACCTTC. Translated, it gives CASSPRGRNYGYTF.

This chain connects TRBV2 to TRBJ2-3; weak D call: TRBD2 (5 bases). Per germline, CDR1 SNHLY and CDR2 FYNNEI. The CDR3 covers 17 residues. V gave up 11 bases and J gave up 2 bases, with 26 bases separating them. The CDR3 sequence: CAGSQSRSAAYTDTQYF. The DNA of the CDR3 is TGTGCCGGGTCTCAATCGCGGTCAGCGGCGTACACAGATACGCAGTATTTT.

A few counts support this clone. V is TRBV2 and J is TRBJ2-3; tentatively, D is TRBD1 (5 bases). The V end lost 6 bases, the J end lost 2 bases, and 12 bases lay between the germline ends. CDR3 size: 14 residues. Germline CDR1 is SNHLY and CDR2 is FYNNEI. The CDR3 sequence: CASRRQGFTDTQYF. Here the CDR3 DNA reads TGTGCCAGCAGGAGGCAGGGTTTCACAGATACGCAGTATTTT.

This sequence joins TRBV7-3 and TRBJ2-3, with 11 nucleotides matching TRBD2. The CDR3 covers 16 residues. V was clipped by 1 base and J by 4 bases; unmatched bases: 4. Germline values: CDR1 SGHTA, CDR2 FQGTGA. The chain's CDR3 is CASSLMVSGGADTQYF. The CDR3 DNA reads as TGTGCCAGCAGCTTAATGGTTAGCGGGGGGGCAGATACGCAGTATTTT.

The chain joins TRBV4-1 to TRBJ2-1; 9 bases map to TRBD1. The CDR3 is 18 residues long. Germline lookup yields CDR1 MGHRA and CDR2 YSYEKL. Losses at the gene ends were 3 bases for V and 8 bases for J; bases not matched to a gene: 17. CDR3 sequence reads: CASSHGALSRDRDYEQFF. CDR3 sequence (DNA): TGCGCCAGCAGCCATGGTGCTCTTAGTCGGGACAGGGATTATGAGCAGTTCTTC.

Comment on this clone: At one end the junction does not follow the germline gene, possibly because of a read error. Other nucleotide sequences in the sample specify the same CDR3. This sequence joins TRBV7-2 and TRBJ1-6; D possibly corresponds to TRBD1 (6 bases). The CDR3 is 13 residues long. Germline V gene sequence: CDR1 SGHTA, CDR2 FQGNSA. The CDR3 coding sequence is TGTGCCAGCAGCTTAATTTTCGACAGGCCAGCTCTATTT. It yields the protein CASSLIFDRPALF.

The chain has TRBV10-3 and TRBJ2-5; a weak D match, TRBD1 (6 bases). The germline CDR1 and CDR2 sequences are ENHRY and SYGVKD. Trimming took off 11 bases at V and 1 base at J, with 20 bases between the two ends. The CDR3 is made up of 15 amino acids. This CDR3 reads CASKTGRLFQETQYF. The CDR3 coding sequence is TGTGCCTCCAAGACAGGTCGACTCTTCCAAGAGACCCAGTACTTC.

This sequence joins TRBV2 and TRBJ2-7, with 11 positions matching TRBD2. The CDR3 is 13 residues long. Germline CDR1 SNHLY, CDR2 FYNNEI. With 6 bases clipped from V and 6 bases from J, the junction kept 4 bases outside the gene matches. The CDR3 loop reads CASSGSGRGEQYF. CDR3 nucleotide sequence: TGTGCCAGCAGCGGTAGCGGGAGGGGCGAGCAGTACTTC.

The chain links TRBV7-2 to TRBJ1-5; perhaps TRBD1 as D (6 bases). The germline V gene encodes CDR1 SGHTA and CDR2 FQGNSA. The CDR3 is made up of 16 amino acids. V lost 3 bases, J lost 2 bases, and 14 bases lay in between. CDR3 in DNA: TGTGCCAGCAGCTTGTTTGGTGCAGGGGGCAATCAGCCCCAGCATTTT. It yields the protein CASSLFGAGGNQPQHF.

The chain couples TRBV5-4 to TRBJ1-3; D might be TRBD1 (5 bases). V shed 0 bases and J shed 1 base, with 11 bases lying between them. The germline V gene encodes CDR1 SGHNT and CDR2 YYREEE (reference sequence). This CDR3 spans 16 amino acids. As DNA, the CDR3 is TGTGCCAGCAGCTTGGTAGGGGTGGATTCTGGAAACACCATATATTTT. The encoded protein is CASSLVGVDSGNTIYF.

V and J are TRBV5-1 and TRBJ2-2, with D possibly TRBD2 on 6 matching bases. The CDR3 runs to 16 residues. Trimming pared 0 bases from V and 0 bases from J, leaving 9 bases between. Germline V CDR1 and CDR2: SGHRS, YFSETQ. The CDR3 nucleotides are TGCGCCAGCAGCTTGGGACTAGTTTCGAACACCGGGGAGCTGTTTTTT. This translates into CASSLGLVSNTGELFF.

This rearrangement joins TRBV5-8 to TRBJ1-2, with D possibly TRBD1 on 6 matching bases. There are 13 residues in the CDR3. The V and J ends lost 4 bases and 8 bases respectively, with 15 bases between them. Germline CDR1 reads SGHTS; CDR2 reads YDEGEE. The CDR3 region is CASSLDLTGGYTF. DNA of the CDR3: TGTGCCAGCAGCCTGGACTTGACAGGAGGCTACACCTTC.

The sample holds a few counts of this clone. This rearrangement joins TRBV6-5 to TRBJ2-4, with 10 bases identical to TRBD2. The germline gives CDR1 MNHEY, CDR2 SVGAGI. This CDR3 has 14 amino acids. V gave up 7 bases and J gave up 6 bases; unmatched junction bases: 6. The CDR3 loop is CASTPAGGANIQYF. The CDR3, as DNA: TGTGCCAGCACTCCAGCGGGGGGGGCAAACATTCAGTACTTC.

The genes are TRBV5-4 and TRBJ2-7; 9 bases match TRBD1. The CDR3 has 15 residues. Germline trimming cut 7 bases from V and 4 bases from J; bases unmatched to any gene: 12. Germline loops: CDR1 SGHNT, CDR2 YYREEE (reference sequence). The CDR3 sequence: CASSFGGTGYYEQYF. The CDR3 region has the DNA TGTGCCAGCTCCTTCGGCGGGACAGGGTATTACGAGCAGTACTTC. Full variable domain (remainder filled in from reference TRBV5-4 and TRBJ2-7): ETGVTQSPTHLIKTRGQQVTLRCSSQSGHNTVSWYQQALGQGPQFIFQYYREEENGRGNFPPRFSGLQFPNYSSELNVNALELDDSALYLCASSFGGTGYYEQYFGPGTRLTVT.

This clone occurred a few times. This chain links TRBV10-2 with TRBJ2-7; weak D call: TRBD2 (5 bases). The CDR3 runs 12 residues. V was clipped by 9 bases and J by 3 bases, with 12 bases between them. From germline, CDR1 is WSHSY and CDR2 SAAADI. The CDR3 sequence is CASSVGNYEQYF. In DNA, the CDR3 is TGCGCCAGTAGCGTCGGGAACTACGAGCAGTACTTC.

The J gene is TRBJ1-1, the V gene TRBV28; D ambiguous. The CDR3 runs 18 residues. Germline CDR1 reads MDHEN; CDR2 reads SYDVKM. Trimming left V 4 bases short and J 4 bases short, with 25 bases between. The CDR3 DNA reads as TGTGCCAGCAGTTACCCCCTGGCCCGCAACGGACTCTCCACTGAAGCTTTCTTT. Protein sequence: CASSYPLARNGLSTEAFF.

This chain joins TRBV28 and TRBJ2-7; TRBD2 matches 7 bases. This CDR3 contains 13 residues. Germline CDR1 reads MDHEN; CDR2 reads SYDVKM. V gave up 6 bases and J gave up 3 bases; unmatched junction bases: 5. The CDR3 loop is CASRLAVDYEQYF. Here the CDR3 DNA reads TGTGCCAGCAGGCTAGCGGTGGACTACGAGCAGTACTTC.

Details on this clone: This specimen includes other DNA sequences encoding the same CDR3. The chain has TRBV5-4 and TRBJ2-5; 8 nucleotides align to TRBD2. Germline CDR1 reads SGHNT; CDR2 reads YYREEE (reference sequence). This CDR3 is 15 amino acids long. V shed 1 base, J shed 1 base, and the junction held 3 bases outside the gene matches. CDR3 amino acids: CASSLRLAGQETQYF. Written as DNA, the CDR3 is TGTGCCAGCAGCTTGAGGCTAGCGGGCCAAGAGACCCAGTACTTC.

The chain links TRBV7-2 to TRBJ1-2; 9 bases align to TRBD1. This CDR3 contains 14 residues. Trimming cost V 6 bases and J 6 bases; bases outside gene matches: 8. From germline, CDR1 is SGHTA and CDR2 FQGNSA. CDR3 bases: TGTGCCAGCAGTTATGGCGGACAGGGGCATGGCTACACCTTC. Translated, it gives CASSYGGQGHGYTF. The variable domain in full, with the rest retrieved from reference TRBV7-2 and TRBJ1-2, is GAGVSQSPSNKVTEKGKDVELRCDPISGHTALYWYRQSLGQGLEFLIYFQGNSAPDKSGLPSDRFSAERTGGSVSTLTIQRTQQEDSAVYLCASSYGGQGHGYTFGSGTRLTVV.

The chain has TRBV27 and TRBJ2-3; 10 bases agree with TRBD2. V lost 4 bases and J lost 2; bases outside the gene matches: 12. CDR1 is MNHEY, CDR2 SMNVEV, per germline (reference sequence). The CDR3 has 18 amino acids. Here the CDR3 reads CASSSSIPTSGNTDTQYF. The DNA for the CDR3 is TGTGCCAGCAGTTCCTCCATACCTACTAGCGGGAACACAGATACGCAGTATTTT.

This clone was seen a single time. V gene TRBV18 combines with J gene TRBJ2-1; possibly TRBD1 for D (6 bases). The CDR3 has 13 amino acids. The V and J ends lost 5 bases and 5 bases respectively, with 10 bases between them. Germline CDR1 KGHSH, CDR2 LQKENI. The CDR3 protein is CASSSGQNNEQFF. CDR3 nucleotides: TGTGCCAGCTCATCAGGACAGAACAATGAGCAGTTCTTC.

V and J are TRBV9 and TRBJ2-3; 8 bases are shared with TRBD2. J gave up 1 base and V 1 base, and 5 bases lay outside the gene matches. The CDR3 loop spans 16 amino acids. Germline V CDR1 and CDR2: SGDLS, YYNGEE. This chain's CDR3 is CASSVNAGGGTDTQYF. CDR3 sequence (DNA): TGTGCCAGCAGCGTAAACGCGGGAGGAGGCACAGATACGCAGTATTTT.